Sequencing of this T cell receptor (beta chain) was carried out in a study of T cells in Graves' hyperthyroidism and ophthalmopathy. The CDR3 regions of TCR beta were amplified from RNA transcripts. HTBI primers were employed in a first-round RT-PCR of the TCR CDR3. From the multiplex PCR reads, TCRdb called clonotypes with MiXCR, one entry per CDR3 protein. The sample comprises fewer than 800,000 distinct CDR3 sequences, about 17% of which are singletons, and approximately 8% rests with the top ten. Hyperthyroidism, newly diagnosed and lasting under 2 months, affected patients aged 18 to 65. Diagnosing involved the use of clinical symptoms, serum thyroxine and TRAb, thyroid ultrasound and orbital computed tomography. This clonotype was picked up many times. V shed 3 bases, J shed 7 bases, and the junction held 10 bases outside the gene matches. This CDR3 contains 17 residues. Germline CDR1 reads LGHDT; CDR2 reads YNNKEL (reference sequence).

V gene TRBV3-1 combines with J gene TRBJ2-1; TRBD2 aligns across 12 bases. The sequence was collected from a man between 18 and 29 years old with Graves' hyperthyroidism. The sequencing input was blood. This CDR3 reads CASSHLRLAGGRNEQFF. CDR3 in DNA: TGTGCCAGCAGCCATCTCCGTCTAGCGGGAGGGCGGAATGAGCAGTTCTTC.